A selection of T cell receptor beta chains follows, all from one sample in a study of CD8+CD57+ T cells in acquired aplastic anemia. A single record per CDR3 protein comes from TCRdb applying MiXCR to the reads. Of approximately 32,000 distinct CDR3 sequences in the sample, around three quarters are singletons; the top ten hold over 20%. Sequences were obtained from sorted CD4+, CD8+, or CD8+CD57+ T cells (not recorded which) from PBMCs. The receptors were gathered from a human donor in good health, serving as a control. Each CDR3 is given with its conserved first and last residue. Fields, in order: V gene, CDR3 length, D gene, J gene, clone size, CDR3 DNA, CDR3 protein. D genes are given only for firm matches. Clone size appears in some rows only: once, few, many, or a class for an expanded clone.

TRBV15	16	TRBD1	TRBJ1-2	.	TGTGCCACCAGCAGGCCGGGACAGGGGGCTGGCTATGGCTACACCTTC	CATSRPGQGAGYGYTF
TRBV20-1	12	.	TRBJ1-1	.	TGCAGTGCTATCTGGCGGAACACTGAAGCTTTCTTT	CSAIWRNTEAFF
TRBV20-1	13	.	TRBJ2-5	.	TGCAGTGCTAGTTCGGGCAGAAAAGAGACCCAGTACTTC	CSASSGRKETQYF
TRBV6-1	13	.	TRBJ1-5	.	TGTGCCAGCAGTCCGGACAGCGTTGAGCCCCAGCATTTT	CASSPDSVEPQHF
TRBV2	11	.	TRBJ1-6	.	TGTGCCAGCAGTTTCGGCTCACCCCTCCACTTT	CASSFGSPLHF
TRBV15	12	.	TRBJ2-7	.	TGTGCCACCAGCAGGGACAACTACGAGCAGTACTTC	CATSRDNYEQYF
TRBV20-1	15	TRBD2	TRBJ2-1	.	TGCAGTGCTAGCCCACTAGCGGGAGATCACAATGAGCAGTTCTTC	CSASPLAGDHNEQFF
TRBV5-1	14	TRBD2	TRBJ2-2	.	TGCGCCAGCAAAAAGCGGGAGAACACCGGGGAGCTGTTTTTT	CASKKRENTGELFF
TRBV20-1	14	TRBD1	TRBJ1-1	.	TGCAGTGCTAGAGATGGGGACAGCGACACTGAAGCTTTCTTT	CSARDGDSDTEAFF
TRBV10-3	14	.	TRBJ1-6	.	TGTGCCATCAGTGAGGACAGCTTAGGTTCACCCCTCCACTTT	CAISEDSLGSPLHF
TRBV6-5	15	TRBD1	TRBJ1-6	few	TGTGCCAGCAGTTACAAGCGGGACAGAAATTCACCCCTCCACTTT	CASSYKRDRNSPLHF
TRBV9	15	.	TRBJ2-5	medium-sized	TGTGCCAGCAGCGTACTGGCCACGAGAAAAGAGACCCAGTACTTC	CASSVLATRKETQYF
TRBV10-3	13	.	TRBJ2-7	.	TGTGCCATCAGTGCAGACCTCGTCGGCGAGCAGTACTTC	CAISADLVGEQYF
TRBV10-3	13	.	TRBJ1-5	few	TGTGCCATCAGTGACAGGGCCGATCAGCCCCAGCATTTT	CAISDRADQPQHF
TRBV15	13	.	TRBJ2-1	.	TGTGCCACCAGCAGAGATGGGGGCAATGAGCAGTCCTTC	CATSRDGGNEQSF
TRBV10-1	16	TRBD1	TRBJ1-4	.	TGCGCCAGCAGGGGGGACAGGGGCGGAACTAATGAAAAACTGTTTTTT	CASRGDRGGTNEKLFF
TRBV2	12	.	TRBJ1-3	.	TGTGCCAGCAGTGGGTCCATGAACACCATATATTTT	CASSGSMNTIYF
TRBV10-3	15	TRBD1	TRBJ1-2	.	TGTGCCATCAGTGAGTCGAACAGGGGGCCGGAGGGCTACACCTTC	CAISESNRGPEGYTF
TRBV10-3	14	TRBD1	TRBJ1-1	.	TGTGCCATCAGCGACAGGGGAGAGAGCGCTGAAGCTTTCTTT	CAISDRGESAEAFF
TRBV10-3	13	TRBD1	TRBJ2-7	.	TGTGCCAGCAGGGATAGACAGGGCTACGAGCAGTACTTC	CASRDRQGYEQYF
TRBV6-5	15	.	TRBJ1-6	once	TGTGCCAGCAGTTACTGGGGGGCCGATAATTCACCCCTCCACTTT	CASSYWGADNSPLHF
TRBV9	14	.	TRBJ1-2	.	TGTGCCAGCAGCCCGCTAGGCACCCTAGGAGGCTACACCTTC	CASSPLGTLGGYTF
TRBV19	13	.	TRBJ2-7	.	TGTGCCAGCAGTCCGACTAGGTCCTACGAGCAGTACTTC	CASSPTRSYEQYF
TRBV5-4	13	TRBD1	TRBJ1-2	few	TGTGCCAGCAGACCGGACAGGGCTTATGGCTACACCTTC	CASRPDRAYGYTF
TRBV15	13	.	TRBJ2-5	.	TGTGCCACCAGCAGGCAGGGCCCTCAGACCCAGTACTTC	CATSRQGPQTQYF
TRBV20-1	14	.	TRBJ2-5	few	TGCAGTGCACCGGACGGCCTCGGGTTGGAGACCCAGTACTTC	CSAPDGLGLETQYF
TRBV29-1	12	.	TRBJ2-1	.	TGCAGGGTAAAATCAGGCCACAATGAGCAGTTCTTC	CRVKSGHNEQFF
TRBV7-9	11	.	TRBJ1-4	.	TGTGCCAGCAGCTTAACAGAAAAACTGTTTTTT	CASSLTEKLFF
TRBV24-1	15	.	TRBJ2-3	.	TGTGCCACCAGTGCACGGGGGATAAGTGCAGATACGCAGTATTTT	CATSARGISADTQYF
TRBV15	14	TRBD1	TRBJ2-7	few	TGTGCCACCAGCAGGGCAGGGGGACCAATGGGGCAGTACTTC	CATSRAGGPMGQYF
TRBV20-1	13	.	TRBJ2-7	.	TGCAGTGCTAGGTCTCAGGGCCTACGGGAGCAGTACTTC	CSARSQGLREQYF
TRBV10-2	15	TRBD2	TRBJ2-5	.	TGCGCCAGCAGGACTAGCGAGGGGTCGTTGGAGACCCAGTACTTC	CASRTSEGSLETQYF
TRBV7-2	13	.	TRBJ2-1	.	TGTGCCAGCAGACCAGGGTCGTGGAATGAGCAGTTCTTC	CASRPGSWNEQFF
TRBV7-8	15	.	TRBJ2-1	.	TGTGCCAGCAGCCTCGGGACAAATTCCTACAATGAGCAGTTCTTC	CASSLGTNSYNEQFF
TRBV4-3	15	.	TRBJ1-2	.	TGCGCCAGCAGCCAAGAGGCCAGGGGAAACTATGGCTACACCTTC	CASSQEARGNYGYTF
TRBV25-1	15	TRBD2	TRBJ2-3	.	TGTGCCAGCAGTGCGTCTAGCGGGGGCACAGATACGCGGTATTTT	CASSASSGGTDTRYF
TRBV20-1	14	.	TRBJ1-5	.	TGCAGTGCTAGAGATAGCGGTAACGATCAGCCCCAGCATTTT	CSARDSGNDQPQHF
TRBV19	15	TRBD2	TRBJ2-1	.	TGTGCCAGTAGTTATAGCGGGGGGGCCTCTAGAGAGCAGTTCTTC	CASSYSGGASREQFF
TRBV19	14	TRBD1	TRBJ1-2	.	TGTGCCAGTAGTCGTGGACAGGGCGGTTCTGGCTACACCTTC	CASSRGQGGSGYTF
TRBV25-1	13	.	TRBJ2-6	.	TGTGCCAGCCGGAGAACTGGGGCCAACGTCCTGACTTTC	CASRRTGANVLTF